This entry lists 13 T cell receptor beta chains sequenced from one sample in a study of molecular identifiers for immune sequencing clone quantification. TCRdb independently ran MiXCR on the PCR reads; one entry per CDR3 protein. The data contain approximately 550,000 distinct CDR3 sequences, 25% of them singletons. Sequencing was performed on naive CD8+ T cells from blood, with Jurkat cell RNA spiked in. Subset defined: FACS-sorted CD8+CD4-CCR7+CD45RA+ naive T cells. The receptors shown here come from a human donor in good health. Some libraries in this study had Jurkat cell RNA spiked in.

Worth noting for this clonotype: This may be a read error, as it is one base from a much larger clone. The genes are TRBV12-3 or TRBV12-4 and TRBJ1-2, with D perhaps matching TRBD1 (6 bases). This CDR3 has 13 residues. The CDR3 protein is CASSLNRENGCTF. The CDR3 region has the DNA TGTGCCAGCAGTTTGAACAGGGAGAATGGCTGCACCTTC.

This clonotype was detected ten times or more. This sequence joins TRBV14 and TRBJ1-4, with D uncertain. V was shortened by 1 base and J by 0 bases, with 12 bases between the two germline ends. The CDR3 consists of 17 residues. Looked up from germline, CDR1 is SGHDN and CDR2 is FVKESK. CDR3 sequence: CASSQASLRPTNEKLFF. In nucleotides, the CDR3 is TGTGCCAGCAGCCAAGCTAGCCTCCGCCCAACTAATGAAAAACTGTTTTTT.

The sample holds a few counts of this clonotype. The chain combines TRBV20-1 with TRBJ2-3; possibly TRBD2 for D (5 bases). Germline lookup yields CDR1 DFQATT and CDR2 SNEGSKA (reference sequence). V was trimmed by 2 bases and J by 0 bases, leaving 18 bases between them. The CDR3 contains 17 residues. The CDR3 bases are TGCAGTGCTAGAATGAGCGGTTGGGATATAAGCACAGATACGCAGTATTTT. This encodes CSARMSGWDISTDTQYF.

This clonotype was seen at least ten times. The chain recombines TRBV5-6 with TRBJ2-3; 9 bases line up with TRBD1. Trimming at V came to 6 bases and at J to 0 bases, leaving 8 bases not matched to a gene. In germline, CDR1 is SGHDT, CDR2 YYEEEE. The CDR3 runs 16 residues. The CDR3 DNA reads as TGTGCCAGCACCATCCAGGACAGGGGAAGCACAGATACGCAGTATTTT. Amino acids: CASTIQDRGSTDTQYF.

This clonotype was seen a few times. The gene calls are TRBV19 and TRBJ1-6; D remains unclear. This CDR3 is 12 amino acids long. Germline V CDR1 and CDR2: LNHDA, SQIVND (reference sequence). V was shortened by 3 bases and J by 9 bases, with 6 bases between the two germline ends. CDR3 region: CASSMTGSPLHF. The CDR3 DNA is TGTGCCAGTAGTATGACCGGTTCACCCCTCCACTTT. Filled out from reference TRBV19 and TRBJ1-6, the complete variable domain reads DGGITQSPKYLFRKEGQNVTLSCEQNLNHDAMYWYRQDPGQGLRLIYYSQIVNDFQKGDIAEGYSVSREKKESFPLTVTSAQKNPTAFYLCASSMTGSPLHFGNGTRLTVT.

Comment on this clonotype: This may arise from a read error, as a much more abundant clone is one base away. The gene calls are TRBV28 and TRBJ2-3; 12 nucleotides align to TRBD1. After removal of 5 bases from V and 8 bases from J, the junction contained 11 bases not matched to a gene. The CDR3 sequence is 16 residues long. Germline V lookup: CDR1 MDHEN, CDR2 SYDVKM. The chain's CDR3 is CASSEGTGGASVTQYF. Here the CDR3 DNA reads TGTGCCAGCAGTGAAGGGACAGGGGGCGCGAGCGTTACGCAGTATTTT.

This clonotype was found many times. The chain is built from TRBV7-9 and TRBJ2-1; 9 bases fit TRBD2. The CDR3 has 16 amino acids. Unmatched junction bases numbered 6, after V lost 5 bases and J lost 1 base. The germline gives CDR1 SEHNR, CDR2 FQNEAQ (reference sequence). CDR3: CASSPASGVSYNEQFF. The CDR3 region has the DNA TGTGCCAGCAGCCCCGCTAGCGGGGTGTCCTACAATGAGCAGTTCTTC.

The J gene is TRBJ1-3, the V gene TRBV11-2, with D uncertain. V lost 5 bases, J lost 5 bases, and 10 bases lay in between. This CDR3 is 13 amino acids long. The germline CDR1 and CDR2 sequences are SGHAT and FQNNGV. The CDR3 DNA is TGTGCCAGCAGCAATATGCCCCGAAACACCATATATTTT. Its translation: CASSNMPRNTIYF. Looking up the rest from reference TRBV11-2 and TRBJ1-3 gives the full variable domain: EAGVAQSPRYKIIEKRQSVAFWCNPISGHATLYWYQQILGQGPKLLIQFQNNGVVDDSQLPKDRFSAERLKGVDSTLKIQPAKLEDSAVYLCASSNMPRNTIYFGEGSWLTVV.

This clonotype came up many times. CDR3 DNA: TGTGCCAGCAGTTACTCGGTCTCTAGCCGGAACAATGAGCAGTTCTTC. Translation: CASSYSVSSRNNEQFF. The rearrangement links TRBV6-6 to TRBJ2-1, with D possibly being TRBD2 (5 bases). V was clipped by 0 bases and J by 5 bases, with 14 bases between them. Germline CDR1 is MNHNY and CDR2 is SVGAGI (reference sequence). CDR3 size: 16 residues.

This clonotype has a count of ten or more. V usage is TRBV7-9 and J usage is TRBJ2-3; 13 positions match TRBD2. This CDR3 contains 19 residues. Looked up from germline, CDR1 is SEHNR and CDR2 is FQNEAQ (reference sequence). The junction had 15 bases not matched to a gene; V was cut back by 5 bases and J by 4 bases. The CDR3 is CASSPRVGLAGANADTQYF. DNA of the CDR3: TGTGCCAGCAGCCCCCGTGTAGGACTAGCGGGGGCGAACGCAGATACGCAGTATTTT.

This clonotype was detected ten times or more. V gene TRBV5-4 combines with J gene TRBJ1-4, with D unclear. The CDR3 covers 17 residues. V was cut by 4 bases and J by 0 bases, with 16 bases left in between. CDR1 and CDR2 from the germline V gene are SGHNT and YYREEE (reference sequence). The CDR3 region has the DNA TGTGCCAGCAGCAGGATCCCGTCATCTGCAACTAATGAAAAACTGTTTTTT. Protein product: CASSRIPSSATNEKLFF.

This clonotype was counted only a few times. The V call is TRBV28, the J call TRBJ2-3; D tentatively fits TRBD1 or TRBD2 (5 bases each). CDR3 length: 13 amino acids. Trimming removed 3 bases at V and 5 bases at J, with 9 bases between. In germline, CDR1 is MDHEN, CDR2 SYDVKM. The DNA of the CDR3 is TGTGCCAGCAGTTTCAGGGCGGGAGATACGCAGTATTTT. Amino acids: CASSFRAGDTQYF.

Points on this clonotype: It may be a read error: a sequence one base away is much more abundant. The chain combines TRBV7-9 with TRBJ2-7; tentative D call: TRBD2 (5 bases). The CDR3 covers 14 residues. Per germline, CDR1 SEHNR and CDR2 FQNEAQ (reference sequence). Here the CDR3 DNA reads TGTGCCAGCGGCTTAGCCGGGAACTCCTACGAGCAGTACTTC. Translated: CASGLAGNSYEQYF.